This TCR beta chain came from a study of blood T cell repertoires in COVID-19. Study summary: PBMCs, B-cell-depleted T cells, or T cells were the source of the cDNA or gDNA that made up the material.

V was trimmed by 0 bases and J by 3 bases, leaving 12 bases between them. Germline V gives CDR1 MNHNY, CDR2 SVGAGI (reference sequence). CDR3 length equals 16 residues. Clones were read by immunoSEQ multiplex PCR, and TCRdb kept only the in-frame ones, dropping some. The data hold approximately 270,000 clones, with around 93% observed a single time. Self-reported history from a screening survey and questionnaire set each donor's cohort. The specimen was PBMCs or T cells enriched from blood (not recorded which). The source of this sequence is a human donor in a cohort exposed to, infected with or recovered from COVID-19 (not recorded which). The donor label of this sample is uncertain. The chain combines TRBV6-6 with TRBJ2-1; TRBD2 might be the D (5 bases). DNA for the CDR3: TGTGCCAGCAGTTACTCGTCTACCGACTACTACAATGAGCAGTTCTTC. Encoded protein: CASSYSSTDYYNEQFF.